What follows describes a single T cell receptor beta chain. This clone's antigen is unknown. No base-level quality is on record; no much larger clone is a single base apart. Whole blood was collected in K2EDTA tubes by collaborating institutions according to the institutions' own protocols. For TCRbeta analysis, collaborators shipped samples as frozen whole blood, isolated PBMCs, or DNA extracted from either of those sample types. The sample comes from a study of blood T cell repertoires in COVID-19 (dated by TCRdb to the early 2020s). Study-wide context: The collaborator samples originated in the United States, Italy and Spain and spanned the acute and convalescent phases of COVID-19. Subjects who had been exposed to COVID-19, were actively infected with it, or had recovered from it provided the deeply sampled blood TCRbeta repertoires that made up the dataset. The repertoires were released in a freely available public database intended as a resource for research on the immune response to SARS-CoV-2. Samples came from the ongoing ImmuneRACE study (first 160 participants) plus 1,254 subjects from 6 global collaborators. Where available, HLA class I and class II types were obtained from metadata supplied by the sample provider rather than from assay-based typing. Nearly every sample came with metadata listing a de-identified subject ID, COVID-19 status, age in years and sex. The material from the prospective study consisted of cDNA or gDNA derived from T cells, B-cell-depleted T cells, or PBMCs.

TCRbeta CDR3 regions were amplified from genomic DNA using the immunoSEQ Assay, a bias-controlled multiplex PCR. In the source study's methods: The number of nucleated cells in each sample was estimated by amplification of reference gene primers within the assay. To quantify the absolute abundance of each unique TCRbeta CDR3 rearrangement, sequence reads were collapsed and filtered. For each sample, productive Simpson clonality was calculated as the square root of Simpson's diversity index across productive rearrangements. This immuneACCESS table, as held by TCRdb, lists in-frame sequences with V and J called but not all clones. Of the missing ones, under half trace to an unresolved V gene in checked studies; the others have no known cause. That table is the source of V, J and clone size, and D and trimming were worked out from the DNA. The sample records approximately 130,000 clones, approximately 89% of which are singletons. The ten largest make up 4.3% of the sample.

Points the paper makes about the study in general: Clinical and demographic metadata were provided uncurated, with the amount varying by source and participant.

Based on the germline V gene, the CDR1 and CDR2 sequences are SGDLS and YYNGEE. The CDR3 measures 13 amino acids from cysteine to phenylalanine. Of the read, only the CDR3 DNA is kept; its 39 bases are in frame from base 1. Unmatched junction bases come to 6, with V trimmed by 3 bases and J by 8 bases. The source of this sequence is a human donor in a cohort sampled during active COVID-19. The V and J genes are TRBV9 and TRBJ1-2; 8 middle bases align to TRBD1. The specimen was peripheral blood. The CDR3 reads as follows: CASSAAGGDGYTF. The nucleotide sequence is TGTGCCAGCAGCGCCGCAGGGGGCGACGGCTACACCTTC.